The 9 T cell receptor beta chains presented below share a single source sample, sequenced in a study of Ad26.COV2.S vaccination and SARS-CoV-2 variants. Measured with immunoSEQ multiplex PCR; TCRdb has only the in-frame clones, and not every one. The sample shows about 330,000 clones, about nine tenths of them seen only once. Treatment reported: over 15 received Ad26.COV2.S at low or high dose, single or two shots; 5 received placebo; per-sample allocation not given. Sampling was performed 63 days after the first vaccine or placebo injection. The sequencing used peripheral blood, collected in a trial of Ad26.COV2.S vaccine versus placebo. These receptor sequences come from a person between 18 and 65 years old who received the Ad26.COV2.S COVID-19 vaccine or a placebo.

V is TRBV6-1 and J is TRBJ2-7, with D perhaps TRBD1 (6 bases). CDR3 size: 14 residues. Germline V gives CDR1 MNHNS, CDR2 SASEGT. Trimming shortened V by 2 bases and J by 6 bases, and 14 bases separated the two germline ends. The CDR3 DNA reads as TGTGCCAGCAGTGAATGGGCAGGGGTGTCCGAGCAGTACGTC. Protein sequence: CASSEWAGVSEQYV.

This rearrangement joins TRBV6-1 to TRBJ1-5; D is undetermined. Trimming stripped 3 bases from V and 7 bases from J, with 10 bases between. Germline-derived CDR1 and CDR2 are MNHNS and SASEGT. This CDR3 has 13 residues. The DNA for the CDR3 is TGTGCCAGCAGTGAGTGGCTGGGACAGCCCCAGCATTTT. This codes for CASSEWLGQPQHF.

For this clone: Different DNA sequences within this sample yield the same CDR3. V gene TRBV18 combines with J gene TRBJ1-5; D call uncertain. Trimming stripped 2 bases from V and 1 base from J, with 3 bases between. CDR1 is KGHSH, CDR2 LQKENI, per germline. This CDR3 contains 13 residues. The CDR3, as DNA: TGTGCCAGCTCACCAGTAAGCAATCAGCCCCAGCATTTT. This sequence encodes CASSPVSNQPQHF.

The rearrangement joins TRBV5-6 to TRBJ2-4; perhaps TRBD1 as D (7 bases). V shed 5 bases and J shed 6 bases, with 15 bases lying between them. In germline, CDR1 is SGHDT, CDR2 YYEEEE. The length of the CDR3 is 14 residues. CDR3 DNA sequence: TGTGCCAGCAGGGCCAGGGGGGAAGGAAACATTCAGTACTTC. Amino acid sequence: CASRARGEGNIQYF.

The chain combines TRBV29-1 with TRBJ1-2, with unresolved D. V was pared by 2 bases and J by 8 bases, with 9 bases between. There are 11 residues in the CDR3. CDR1 SQVTM and CDR2 ANQGSEA come from the germline V gene. Here the CDR3 reads CSVETGGGYTF. The CDR3 DNA reads as TGCAGCGTTGAAACCGGAGGCGGCTACACCTTC.

The chain is built from TRBV12-3 or TRBV12-4 and TRBJ1-1; maybe TRBD1 (5 bases). This CDR3 is 13 amino acids long. The V end was cut by 7 bases, the J end by 1 base, with 10 bases between. The CDR3 bases are TGTGCCAGCATCCCGGGGGGGAACACTGAAGCTTTCTTT. Its translation is CASIPGGNTEAFF.

The genes are TRBV19 and TRBJ2-5; D is unclear. Per germline, CDR1 LNHDA and CDR2 SQIVND (reference sequence). Between the trimmed V and J ends, which lost 0 bases and 2 bases, there was a span of 7 bases. The CDR3 consists of 14 residues. The CDR3 coding sequence is TGTGCCAGTAGTATAGACGCGGATCAAGAGACCCAGTACTTC. Amino acid sequence: CASSIDADQETQYF.

The chain employs TRBV6-5 and TRBJ1-1, with no clear D. The CDR3 totals 13 residues. From germline, CDR1 is MNHEY and CDR2 SVGAGI. V gave up 2 bases and J gave up 3 bases, with 7 bases separating them. The CDR3 protein is CASSYNGYTEAFF. The CDR3 coding sequence is TGTGCCAGCAGTTACAACGGCTACACTGAAGCTTTCTTT.

The count of this clone is one. The chain couples TRBV2 to TRBJ2-1, with D possibly matching TRBD2 (6 bases). The CDR3 sequence is 13 residues long. The germline V gene has CDR1 SNHLY and CDR2 FYNNEI. The germline V and J ends were trimmed by 0 bases and 6 bases, with 6 bases remaining between them. DNA of the CDR3: TGTGCCAGCAGTGAAGCGGAGGGCAATGAGCAGTTCTTC. As protein: CASSEAEGNEQFF.